The 31 T cell receptor beta chains below come from one sample, sequenced in a study of monozygotic twins with inflammatory bowel disease. TCRdb reanalyzed the 5' RACE reads and collapses them to one entry per CDR3 protein, without DNA. The sample table sets out approximately 420,000 distinct CDR3 sequences. The sequenced sample consisted of blood. Receptors originate from a human donor with ulcerative colitis or Crohn's disease, or a healthy co-twin of an affected twin (not recorded which).

The rearrangement links TRBV19 to TRBJ1-1; without DNA, the TCRdb call of TRBD1 cannot be checked. This CDR3 has 14 residues. Germline loops: CDR1 LNHDA, CDR2 SQIVND (reference sequence). The CDR3 loop reads CASIPRTGFTEAFF.

The chain is built from TRBV21-1 and TRBJ1-2; TCRdb's D call, TRBD1, is unchecked because there is no DNA. TRBV21-1 is designated a pseudogene. The CDR3 extends over 17 amino acids. The CDR3 protein is CASSKGGRGQGIDGYTF.

The chain uses TRBV3-1 and TRBJ2-1. Germline V gene lookup returns CDR1 LGHDT and CDR2 YNNKEL (reference sequence). This CDR3 is 14 amino acids long. CDR3 region: CASSQDLITNEQFF.

The gene calls are TRBV28 and TRBJ2-1; no DNA is available, so the TRBD2 call from TCRdb remains unchecked. Germline loops: CDR1 MDHEN, CDR2 SYDVKM. This CDR3 region has 16 residues. CDR3 in amino acids: CASRAFGRNTYNEQFF.

The chain carries TRBV6-2 or TRBV6-3 and TRBJ1-5; TCRdb calls TRBD1, which cannot be checked without DNA. The CDR3 covers 22 residues. Germline V gene lookup returns CDR1 MNHEY and CDR2 SVGEGT. CDR3 protein: CASSPGGQGASPTTRSNQPQHF.

The chain employs TRBV29-1 and TRBJ2-3. The CDR3 has 15 amino acids. Germline CDR1 is SQVTM and CDR2 is ANQGSEA. CDR3 sequence reads: CSVNRPDMSTDTQYF.

This chain joins TRBV19 and TRBJ1-2; absent DNA, TCRdb's TRBD1 call cannot be checked. Germline lookup yields CDR1 LNHDA and CDR2 SQIVND (reference sequence). The CDR3 has 14 residues. CDR3 region: CASQPAGTVYGYTF.

This chain joins TRBV9 and TRBJ2-7; TCRdb reports TRBD2, a call that lacks DNA to check it against. Germline loops: CDR1 SGDLS, CDR2 YYNGEE. The CDR3 runs 15 residues. The CDR3 region is CASSVDGGGLYEQYF.

The CDR3: CASSRYDRVRNQPQHF. The rearrangement joins TRBV12-3 or TRBV12-4 to TRBJ1-5; checking the TCRdb D call of TRBD1 is not possible without DNA. The CDR3 has 16 amino acids.

The genes are TRBV6-1 and TRBJ1-2; the D call from TCRdb, TRBD1, cannot be confirmed without DNA. CDR1 and CDR2 (germline): MNHNS, SASEGT. The CDR3 is 14 residues long. CDR3 amino acids: CASSQRDTDYGYTF.

The V call is TRBV29-1, the J call TRBJ2-7. CDR1 and CDR2 (germline): SQVTM, ANQGSEA. This CDR3 spans 13 amino acids. Here the CDR3 reads CSVVLDRSYEQYF.

V usage is TRBV4-2 and J usage is TRBJ2-7; TCRdb gives TRBD2 as the D gene, but with no DNA this cannot be confirmed. Per the germline V gene, CDR1 is LGHNA and CDR2 is YNFKEQ. The CDR3 has 15 amino acids. This CDR3 reads CASSQEAGLVNEQYF.

The chain has TRBV7-9 and TRBJ2-3; TCRdb indicates TRBD2, and absent DNA this call remains unverified. CDR3 length equals 16 residues. Germline CDR1 is SEHNR and CDR2 is FQNEAQ (reference sequence). The CDR3 sequence is CASSGPTSISTDTQYF. Full variable domain (remainder filled in from reference TRBV7-9 and TRBJ2-3): DTGVSQNPRHKITKRGQNVTFRCDPISEHNRLYWYRQTLGQGPEFLTYFQNEAQLEKSRLLSDRFSAERPKGSFSTLEIQRTEQGDSAMYLCASSGPTSISTDTQYFGPGTRLTVL.

The chain couples TRBV5-4 to TRBJ2-3; the D call of TRBD1 rests on TCRdb alone, since no DNA is present to check it. The CDR3 is 16 residues long. Germline loops: CDR1 SGHNT, CDR2 YYREEE (reference sequence). This chain's CDR3 is CASSLGTGGRTDTQYF.

CDR3 in amino acids: CASSIELERSWVSSYNEQFF. This sequence joins TRBV19 and TRBJ2-1. The CDR3 covers 20 residues. Per the germline V gene, CDR1 is LNHDA and CDR2 is SQIVND (reference sequence).

The chain employs TRBV5-5 and TRBJ2-3. The germline V gene encodes CDR1 SGHKS and CDR2 YYEKEE (reference sequence). CDR3 size: 15 residues. CDR3 sequence: CASSSSTMRRDTQYF. The entire variable domain, with the rest obtained from reference TRBV5-5 and TRBJ2-3, is as follows: DAGVTQSPTHLIKTRGQQVTLRCSPISGHKSVSWYQQVLGQGPQFIFQYYEKEERGRGNFPDRFSARQFPNYSSELNVNALLLGDSALYLCASSSSTMRRDTQYFGPGTRLTVL.

The chain recombines TRBV7-9 with TRBJ1-1. The CDR3 length is 13 residues. Germline CDR1 and CDR2: SEHNR and FQNEAQ (reference sequence). The CDR3 sequence is CASSSQLNTEAFF.

This chain links TRBV6-5 with TRBJ1-3. The CDR3 contains 15 residues. Germline CDR1 is MNHEY and CDR2 is SVGAGI. The CDR3 reads CASSLVSAYGNTIYF.

The chain uses TRBV3-1 and TRBJ2-2. CDR1 LGHDT and CDR2 YNNKEL come from the germline V gene (reference sequence). The CDR3 is 15 amino acids. The chain's CDR3 is CASSQNRLNTGELFF.

The chain employs TRBV20-1 and TRBJ2-7; absent DNA, TCRdb's TRBD1 call cannot be checked. CDR3 size: 11 residues. From germline, CDR1 is DFQATT and CDR2 SNEGSKA (reference sequence). CDR3 in amino acids: CSAGRGDEQYF.

The rearrangement joins TRBV5-4 to TRBJ2-2; TCRdb lists TRBD1, though no DNA is available to test this call. The germline V gene has CDR1 SGHNT and CDR2 YYREEE (reference sequence). This CDR3 region has 14 residues. CDR3 in amino acids: CASSSDAVAGELFF.

The CDR3 spells CASSKGGQASYEQYF. The chain links TRBV21-1 to TRBJ2-7; with no DNA, the TCRdb D assignment of TRBD1 cannot be verified. TRBV21-1 is given as a pseudogene. The CDR3 contains 15 residues.

This chain links TRBV10-3 with TRBJ2-3; TCRdb's D gene call, TRBD1, goes unchecked for lack of DNA. This CDR3 has 15 residues. Germline V lookup: CDR1 ENHRY, CDR2 SYGVKD. CDR3: CAISDRDRDADTQYF.

The chain joins TRBV5-6 to TRBJ2-1. Germline V gene data show CDR1 as SGHDT and CDR2 as YYEEEE. This CDR3 comprises 18 residues. The CDR3 loop reads CASSFFKGNRESYNEQFF.

CDR3 sequence: CASSHSGRAETQYF. The chain combines TRBV27 with TRBJ2-5; as DNA is missing, the TRBD2 call by TCRdb cannot be tested. The CDR3 has 14 residues. The germline gives CDR1 MNHEY, CDR2 SMNVEV (reference sequence).

The V call is TRBV6-5, the J call TRBJ2-5; the D call of TRBD1 rests on TCRdb alone, since no DNA is present to check it. CDR3 length: 15 amino acids. CDR1 MNHEY and CDR2 SVGAGI come from the germline V gene. The CDR3: CASSYTATGQETQYF.

V is TRBV6-5 and J is TRBJ1-2; TCRdb names TRBD1, which stays unverified in the absence of DNA. The CDR3 spans 15 residues. Germline CDR1 is MNHEY and CDR2 is SVGAGI. Here the CDR3 reads CASSYSDRINYGYTF.

The chain recombines TRBV5-1 with TRBJ2-1; no DNA is available, so the TRBD2 call from TCRdb remains unchecked. CDR1 is SGHRS, CDR2 YFSETQ, per germline. The CDR3 has 13 amino acids. CDR3 sequence reads: CASSPSGGASAFF.

V and J are TRBV5-1 and TRBJ2-1. This CDR3 has 14 amino acids. Germline V gene sequence: CDR1 SGHRS, CDR2 YFSETQ. CDR3 in amino acids: CASSPDGLANEQFF.

The chain is built from TRBV11-2 and TRBJ2-1; no DNA is available, so the TRBD2 call from TCRdb remains unchecked. Germline-derived CDR1 and CDR2 are SGHAT and FQNNGV. The length of the CDR3 is 14 residues. This chain's CDR3 is CASRLAGGQNEQFF.

The chain uses TRBV4-3 and TRBJ2-1. Germline V gene lookup returns CDR1 LGHNA and CDR2 YSLEER. This CDR3 is 15 amino acids long. The CDR3 sequence is CASRTLASSYNEQFF.